This T cell receptor (beta chain) was retrieved from a study of cytomegalovirus exposure and HLA in healthy donors. Study context: Among fewer than 500 genotyped donors, around 77% fell in the Caucasian-associated ancestry cluster.

The PCR made use of 60 Vbeta and 13 Jbeta primers. Profiled with immunoSEQ multiplex PCR; TCRdb holds only in-frame clones, not every one. The data contain about 140,000 clones, roughly 80% of them singletons. Study-wide points: The study designated 150 or so TCR beta chains cytomegalovirus-associated.

The V gene lost 0 bases and the J gene lost 4 bases, with 9 bases spanning the gap. CDR3 length equals 14 residues. Germline V lookup: CDR1 MNHEY, CDR2 SVGAGI. Remarks on this clone: Its antigen remains unknown.

This receptor was identified in a woman aged 50 to 60 in good health and CMV-seronegative. The chain carries TRBV6-5 and TRBJ1-2; no clear D. The sample consisted of PBMCs. The CDR3 is CASSYSGVSYGYTF. The CDR3 DNA reads TGTGCCAGCAGTTACTCCGGGGTCTCCTATGGCTACACCTTC.